This is a list of T cell receptor beta chains from one sample in a study of control samples from healthy donors and cancer patients. Clones were read by immunoSEQ multiplex PCR, and TCRdb kept only the in-frame ones, dropping some. The sample holds 100,000 to 150,000 clones; around 87% are singletons and the top ten take more than 6.5%. Sequencing was performed on blood. The receptor source for this set is a man aged 35-49 years in good health. CDR3s include the opening cysteine and the closing phenylalanine or tryptophan. The order of the fields is clone size, D gene, V gene, CDR3 length, J gene, CDR3 protein, CDR3 DNA. D genes are given only for firm matches. Size values are once, few and many counts, or a class for expanded clones, and some rows have none.

>-|TRBD1|TRBV5-1|20|TRBJ1-5
CASSHLDRGLLSYSNQPQHF
TGCGCCAGCAGCCATCTTGACAGGGGGCTACTCTCTTATAGCAATCAGCCCCAGCATTTT
>-|-|TRBV7-2|16|TRBJ1-5
CASSLGGGLYNQPQHF
TGTGCCAGCAGCTTAGGGGGTGGACTCTACAATCAGCCCCAGCATTTT
>once|-|TRBV19|15|TRBJ2-7
CASSIRGTSPDEQYF
TGTGCCAGTAGTATAAGGGGGACATCGCCCGACGAGCAGTACTTC
>-|TRBD1|TRBV6-2/TRBV6-3|15|TRBJ2-7
CASSGAGQGYHEQYF
TGTGCCAGCAGCGGCGCAGGACAGGGGTACCACGAGCAGTACTTC
>-|-|TRBV5-1|16|TRBJ1-1
CASSLVLTASNTEAFF
TGCGCCAGCAGCTTGGTCCTGACAGCTTCGAACACTGAAGCTTTCTTT
>-|-|TRBV19|16|TRBJ1-5
CASSIDGSPSNQPQHF
TGTGCCAGTAGTATTGACGGCTCCCCTAGCAATCAGCCCCAGCATTTT
>-|TRBD2|TRBV19|18|TRBJ2-3
CASSLSLAGGSTTDTQYF
TGTGCCAGTAGCCTTTCCCTAGCGGGGGGGTCAACCACAGATACGCAGTATTTT
>-|TRBD1|TRBV5-6|15|TRBJ2-7
CASSFGDRLTYEQYF
TGTGCCAGCAGCTTTGGGGACAGGTTAACCTACGAGCAGTACTTC
>-|-|TRBV7-2|13|TRBJ1-6
CASSPDSNSPLHF
TGTGCCAGCAGCCCCGACAGTAATTCACCCCTCCACTTT
>-|TRBD1|TRBV19|14|TRBJ2-7
CASSWQGAEGEQYF
TGTGCCAGTAGTTGGCAGGGGGCTGAAGGCGAGCAGTACTTC
>-|-|TRBV20-1|11|TRBJ2-3
CSPLKADTQYF
TGCAGCCCCTTAAAAGCAGATACGCAGTATTTT
>-|TRBD1|TRBV29-1|13|TRBJ1-2
CSVWDRGGGGYTF
TGCAGCGTATGGGACAGGGGCGGCGGGGGCTACACCTTC
>-|TRBD1|TRBV7-9|13|TRBJ1-1
CASSFDRGEEAFF
TGTGCCAGCAGCTTCGACAGGGGGGAGGAAGCTTTCTTT
>-|-|TRBV7-3|14|TRBJ2-1
CASSIGTPSSEQFF
TGTGCCAGCAGCATCGGGACCCCGTCGAGTGAGCAGTTCTTC
>once|-|TRBV15|15|TRBJ2-5
CATSRDKALQETQYF
TGTGCCACCAGCAGAGATAAGGCCTTACAAGAGACCCAGTACTTC
>once|TRBD2|TRBV3-1/TRBV3-2|19|TRBJ2-3
CASSQDIPSGGFKGDTQYF
TGTGCCAGCAGCCAAGATATCCCTAGCGGGGGTTTTAAAGGAGATACGCAGTATTTT
>-|-|TRBV19|17|TRBJ2-3
CASRTIVGGHHTDTQYF
TGTGCCAGTCGGACCATCGTGGGGGGCCACCACACAGATACGCAGTATTTT
>-|-|TRBV5-3|20|TRBJ2-3
CARSSTPGEGENSLTDTQYF
TGTGCCAGAAGCAGCACTCCAGGGGAAGGGGAAAATTCACTCACAGATACGCAGTATTTT
>-|-|TRBV4-3|18|TRBJ1-1
CASSHHPWTDGMNTEAFF
TGCGCCAGCAGCCATCACCCCTGGACAGATGGAATGAACACTGAAGCTTTCTTT
>-|-|TRBV9|14|TRBJ2-7
CASSAPGLAYEQYF
TGTGCCAGCAGCGCCCCGGGGCTAGCCTACGAGCAGTACTTC
>-|-|TRBV7-2|12|TRBJ2-5
CASSSYGETQYF
TGTGCCAGCAGCTCCTACGGAGAGACCCAGTACTTC
>-|-|TRBV12-3/TRBV12-4|11|TRBJ2-1
CASSYRGEQFF
TGTGCCAGCAGTTACAGAGGGGAGCAGTTCTTC
>-|TRBD2|TRBV20-1|15|TRBJ2-2
CSASNPSGGVGELFF
TGCAGTGCTAGTAACCCTAGCGGGGGGGTCGGGGAGCTGTTTTTT
>-|-|TRBV3-1/TRBV3-2|13|TRBJ2-7
CASSQVAGHEQYF
TGTGCCAGCAGCCAAGTTGCCGGGCACGAGCAGTACTTC
>-|-|TRBV6-6|13|TRBJ1-1
CASSDPLGTEAFF
TGTGCCAGCAGCGACCCCCTGGGCACTGAAGCTTTCTTT
>-|-|TRBV15|10|TRBJ2-1
CATVDNEQFF
TGTGCCACGGTAGACAATGAGCAGTTCTTC
>-|TRBD1|TRBV7-2|15|TRBJ1-1
CASSSWTGLNTEAFF
TGTGCCAGCAGCTCATGGACAGGGCTGAACACTGAAGCTTTCTTT
>-|-|TRBV14|15|TRBJ1-4
CASSPLGVGNEKLFF
TGTGCCAGCAGCCCACTCGGGGTGGGAAATGAAAAACTGTTTTTT
>-|-|TRBV6-6|15|TRBJ1-1
CASPLARGGLTEAFF
TGTGCCAGCCCCCTTGCCAGGGGCGGACTCACTGAAGCTTTCTTT
>-|-|TRBV18|15|TRBJ1-3
CASSQISGGGNTIYF
TGTGCCAGCTCTCAAATCTCGGGCGGTGGAAACACCATATATTTT
>-|-|TRBV6-2/TRBV6-3|14|TRBJ1-2
CASIPEGPLYGYTF
TGTGCCAGCATCCCCGAGGGCCCTCTCTATGGCTACACCTTC
>-|-|TRBV6-2/TRBV6-3|12|TRBJ1-1
CASSYSAVGAFF
TGTGCCAGCAGTTACTCGGCCGTTGGGGCTTTCTTT
>-|-|TRBV19|16|TRBJ2-6
CASSIAQPSGANVLTF
TGTGCCAGTAGTATAGCACAGCCCTCTGGGGCCAACGTCCTGACTTTC
>-|TRBD1|TRBV4-1|16|TRBJ2-2
CASSQEGTGGFGELFF
TGCGCCAGCAGCCAAGAAGGGACAGGGGGATTCGGGGAGCTGTTTTTT
>-|-|TRBV27|16|TRBJ2-3
CASRATRLVSADTQYF
TGTGCCAGCAGGGCTACCCGACTAGTCTCGGCAGATACGCAGTATTTT
>-|-|TRBV11-3|16|TRBJ2-3
CASSLEGFWDTDTQYF
TGTGCCAGCAGCTTAGAGGGGTTTTGGGACACAGATACGCAGTATTTT
>-|TRBD1|TRBV11-2|14|TRBJ1-2
CASRGGKANYGYTF
TGTGCCAGCAGAGGGGGCAAAGCTAACTATGGCTACACCTTC
>-|-|TRBV11-3|12|TRBJ2-1
CASSYLYNEQFF
TGTGCCAGCAGCTACTTATACAATGAGCAGTTCTTC
>-|-|TRBV6-5|16|TRBJ2-1
CASSYSGTVTYNEQFF
TGTGCCAGCAGTTACTCGGGGACGGTAACCTACAATGAGCAGTTCTTC
>-|-|TRBV4-1|14|TRBJ1-5
CASSQEVGGWPQHF
TGCGCCAGCAGCCAGGAGGTAGGGGGGTGGCCCCAGCATTTT
>-|-|TRBV7-2|14|TRBJ1-1
CASSLALKNTEAFF
TGTGCCAGCAGCTTAGCGCTAAAAAACACTGAAGCTTTCTTT
>few|-|TRBV25-1|15|TRBJ1-1
CASSESRGDLAEAFF
TGTGCCAGCAGTGAATCGAGGGGAGATCTGGCCGAAGCTTTCTTT